This T cell receptor beta chain was recovered during a study of T cell changes during pregnancy in multiple sclerosis. This CDR3 contains 14 residues. CDR1 LGHNA and CDR2 YSLEER come from the germline V gene. The V gene lost 0 bases and the J gene lost 8 bases, with 13 bases spanning the gap. Profiled with immunoSEQ multiplex PCR; TCRdb holds only in-frame clones, not every one. The sample holds roughly 61,000 clones; more than 75% are singletons and the top ten take approximately 3%. The sequencing here drew on peripheral blood, taken in the first trimester of pregnancy. The chain has TRBV4-3 and TRBJ1-2; weak D call: TRBD1 (5 bases). The sequence derives from a female donor in good health, enrolled as a control in a pregnancy study. The CDR3 region is CASSQDLEGNGYTF. As DNA, the CDR3 is TGCGCCAGCAGCCAAGATCTGGAGGGGAACGGCTACACCTTC.